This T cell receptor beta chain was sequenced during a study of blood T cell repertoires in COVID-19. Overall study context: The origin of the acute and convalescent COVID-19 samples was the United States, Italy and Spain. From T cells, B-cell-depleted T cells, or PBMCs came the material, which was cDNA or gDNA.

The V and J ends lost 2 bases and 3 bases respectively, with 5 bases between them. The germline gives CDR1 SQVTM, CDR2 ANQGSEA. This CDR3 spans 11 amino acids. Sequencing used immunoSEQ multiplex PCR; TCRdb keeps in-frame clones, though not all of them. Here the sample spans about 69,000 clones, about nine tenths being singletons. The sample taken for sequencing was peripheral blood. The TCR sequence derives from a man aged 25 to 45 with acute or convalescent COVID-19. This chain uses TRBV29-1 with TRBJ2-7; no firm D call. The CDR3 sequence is CSVENNYEQYF. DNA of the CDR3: TGCAGCGTTGAAAATAACTACGAGCAGTACTTC.